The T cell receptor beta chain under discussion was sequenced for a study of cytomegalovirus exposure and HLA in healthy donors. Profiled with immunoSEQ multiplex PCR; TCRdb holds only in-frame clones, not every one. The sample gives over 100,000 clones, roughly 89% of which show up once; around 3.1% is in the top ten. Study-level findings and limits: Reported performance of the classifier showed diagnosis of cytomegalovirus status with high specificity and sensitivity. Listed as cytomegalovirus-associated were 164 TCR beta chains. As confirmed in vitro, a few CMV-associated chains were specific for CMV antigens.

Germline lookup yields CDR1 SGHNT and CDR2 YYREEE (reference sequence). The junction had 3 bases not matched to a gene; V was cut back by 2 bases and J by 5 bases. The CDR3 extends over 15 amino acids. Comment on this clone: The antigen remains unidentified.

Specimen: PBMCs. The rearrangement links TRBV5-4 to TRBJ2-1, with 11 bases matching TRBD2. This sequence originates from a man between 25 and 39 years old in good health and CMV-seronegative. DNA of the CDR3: TGTGCCAGCAGCTTACTAGCGGGGGCTGACAATGAGCAGTTCTTC. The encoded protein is CASSLLAGADNEQFF.